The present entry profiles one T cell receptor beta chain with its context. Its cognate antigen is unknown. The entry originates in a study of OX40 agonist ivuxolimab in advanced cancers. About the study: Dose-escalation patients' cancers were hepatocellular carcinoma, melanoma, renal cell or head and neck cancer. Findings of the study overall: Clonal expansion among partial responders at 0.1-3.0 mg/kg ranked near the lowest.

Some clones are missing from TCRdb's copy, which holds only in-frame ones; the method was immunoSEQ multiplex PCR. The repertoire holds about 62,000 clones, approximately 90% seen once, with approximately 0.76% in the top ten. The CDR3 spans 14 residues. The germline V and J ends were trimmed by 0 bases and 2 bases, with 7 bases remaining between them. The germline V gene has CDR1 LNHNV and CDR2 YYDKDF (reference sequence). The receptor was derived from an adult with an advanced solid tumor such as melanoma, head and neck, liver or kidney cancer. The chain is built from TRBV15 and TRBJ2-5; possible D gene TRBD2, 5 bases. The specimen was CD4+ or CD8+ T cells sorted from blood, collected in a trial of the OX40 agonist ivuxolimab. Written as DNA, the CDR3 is TGTGCCACCAGCAGAGATACGGGGCAAGAGACCCAGTACTTC. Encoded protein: CATSRDTGQETQYF.